The clone carrying this TCR beta chain was detected only once. The antigen remains undetermined. Clones were read by immunoSEQ multiplex PCR, and TCRdb kept only the in-frame ones, dropping some. The sample includes 410,000 or so clones, 90% of them seen just once. Stated treatment: around 19 received Ad26.COV2.S at low or high dose, single or two shots; 5 received placebo; per-sample allocation not given. At day 63 after the first vaccine or placebo injection, samples were drawn. Cohort 1b enrolled adults aged 18-55 years in Boston. This entry comes from a study of Ad26.COV2.S vaccination and SARS-CoV-2 variants. Study at large: The vaccine Ad26.COV2.S was put into the muscle once, or twice with 56 days between.

The study, taken as a whole, reports: Spike-specific TCR breadth was greater after Ad26.COV2.S than placebo.

The source material was peripheral blood, sampled in a trial of Ad26.COV2.S vaccine versus placebo. The source is a person aged 18 to 59 who received the Ad26.COV2.S COVID-19 vaccine or a placebo.

This CDR3 is CASSGLGEQVYYNEQFF. The CDR3 DNA follows: TGTGCCAGCAGTGGGTTGGGTGAACAGGTCTACTACAATGAGCAGTTCTTC. The chain is built from TRBV2 and TRBJ2-1; D perhaps matches TRBD1 (5 bases). Germline values: CDR1 SNHLY, CDR2 FYNNEI. The V and J ends lost 4 bases and 3 bases respectively, with 19 bases between them. The length of the CDR3 is 17 residues. Combining the CDR3 with reference TRBV2 and TRBJ2-1 gives the whole variable domain EPEVTQTPSHQVTQMGQEVILRCVPISNHLYFYWYRQILGQKVEFLVSFYNNEISEKSEIFDDQFSVERPDGSNFTLKIRSTKLEDSAMYFCASSGLGEQVYYNEQFFGPGTRLTVL.